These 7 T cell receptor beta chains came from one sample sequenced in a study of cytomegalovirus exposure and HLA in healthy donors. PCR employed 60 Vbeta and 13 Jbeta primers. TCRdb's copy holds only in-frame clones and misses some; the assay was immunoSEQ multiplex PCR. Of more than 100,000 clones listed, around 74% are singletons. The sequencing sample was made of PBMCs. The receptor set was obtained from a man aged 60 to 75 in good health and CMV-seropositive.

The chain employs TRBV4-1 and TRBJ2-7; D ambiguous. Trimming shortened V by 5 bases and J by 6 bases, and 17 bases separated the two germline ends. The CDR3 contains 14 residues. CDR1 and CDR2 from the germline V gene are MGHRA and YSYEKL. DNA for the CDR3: TGCGCCAGCAGCGAACCTCGACGGGTGAGCGAGCAGTACTTC. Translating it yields CASSEPRRVSEQYF.

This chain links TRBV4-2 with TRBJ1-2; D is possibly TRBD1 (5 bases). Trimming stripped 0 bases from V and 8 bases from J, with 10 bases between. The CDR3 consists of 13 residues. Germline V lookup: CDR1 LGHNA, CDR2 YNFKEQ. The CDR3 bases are TGTGCCAGCAGCCAAGAAGGGCAGGGAGGCTACACCTTC. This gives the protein CASSQEGQGGYTF.

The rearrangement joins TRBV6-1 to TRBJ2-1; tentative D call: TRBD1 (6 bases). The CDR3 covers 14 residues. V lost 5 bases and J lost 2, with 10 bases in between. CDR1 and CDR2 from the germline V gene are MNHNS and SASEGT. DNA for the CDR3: TGTGCCAGCAGTATACGGGACACCTACAATGAGCAGTTCTTC. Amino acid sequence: CASSIRDTYNEQFF.

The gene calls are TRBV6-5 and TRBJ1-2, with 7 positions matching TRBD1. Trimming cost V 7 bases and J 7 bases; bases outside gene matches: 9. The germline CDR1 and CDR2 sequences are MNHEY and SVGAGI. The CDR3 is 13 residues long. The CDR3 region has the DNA TGTGCCAGCACCTTCGACAGGGAGGCTGGCTACACCTTC. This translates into CASTFDREAGYTF.

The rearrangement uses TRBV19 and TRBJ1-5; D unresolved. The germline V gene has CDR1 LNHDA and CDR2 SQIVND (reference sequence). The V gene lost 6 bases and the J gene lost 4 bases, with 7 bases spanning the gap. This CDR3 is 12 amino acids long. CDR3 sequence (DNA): TGTGCCAGTAGCCGAGGGAATCAGCCCCAGCATTTT. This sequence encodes CASSRGNQPQHF.

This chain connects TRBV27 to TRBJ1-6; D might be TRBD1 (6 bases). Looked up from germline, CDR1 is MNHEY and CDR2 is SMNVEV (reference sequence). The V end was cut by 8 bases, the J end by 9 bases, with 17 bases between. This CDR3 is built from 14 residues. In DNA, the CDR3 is TGTGCCAGCTCCCTACAGGGCCGGGGTTCACCCCTCCACTTT. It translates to CASSLQGRGSPLHF.

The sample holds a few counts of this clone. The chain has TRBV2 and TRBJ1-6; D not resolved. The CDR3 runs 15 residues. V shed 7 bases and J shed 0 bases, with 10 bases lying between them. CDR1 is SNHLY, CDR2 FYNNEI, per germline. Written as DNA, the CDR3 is TGTGCCAGCACCCTATCAAGCTCCTATAATTCACCCCTCCACTTT. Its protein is CASTLSSSYNSPLHF.